The 14 T cell receptor beta chains below were found in one sample sequenced in a study of PD-1 blockade in mismatch repair-deficient tumors. This table comes from immunoSEQ multiplex PCR, and its TCRdb copy is limited to in-frame clones, with some not included. This sample carries roughly 110,000 clones, around 80% of them seen once, and the ten largest clones take roughly 4.5%. The material was peripheral blood, obtained about 60 weeks after starting pembrolizumab. Every receptor here comes from an adult with mismatch repair-deficient cancer.

The chain has TRBV18 and TRBJ1-1; D ambiguous. The germline V gene encodes CDR1 KGHSH and CDR2 LQKENI. V lost 2 bases, J lost 0 bases, and 10 bases lay in between. CDR3 length: 15 residues. The CDR3 nucleotides read TGTGCCAGCTCACCAATTAGGGCGCTGAACACTGAAGCTTTCTTT. Protein sequence: CASSPIRALNTEAFF.

The CDR3 coding sequence is TGTGCCTGGACCCCTCCCGGACTAGCGGGAGGGCCCACCGGGGAGCTGTTTTTT. Its protein product is CAWTPPGLAGGPTGELFF. The chain recombines TRBV30 with TRBJ2-2; 15 bases align to TRBD2. J was trimmed by 4 bases and V by 4 bases; bases with no gene match: 10. The germline V gene encodes CDR1 GTSNPN and CDR2 SVGIG (reference sequence). This CDR3 contains 18 residues.

This clone has more than one count but fewer than ten. Here the CDR3 reads CASSVGTRVSRTDTQYF. As DNA, the CDR3 is TGTGCCAGCAGCGTCGGGACAAGGGTTTCCCGCACAGATACGCAGTATTTT. This rearrangement joins TRBV7-3 to TRBJ2-3, with D perhaps matching TRBD1 (6 bases). Trimming removed 5 bases at V and 1 base at J, with 19 bases between. Germline V gene lookup returns CDR1 SGHTA and CDR2 FQGTGA. The CDR3 spans 17 residues. The whole variable domain, remainder taken from reference TRBV7-3 and TRBJ2-3, is GAGVSQTPSNKVTEKGKYVELRCDPISGHTALYWYRQSLGQGPEFLIYFQGTGAADDSGLPNDRFFAVRPEGSVSTLKIQRTERGDSAVYLCASSVGTRVSRTDTQYFGPGTRLTVL.

The genes are TRBV7-6 and TRBJ2-6; D gene unclear. V dropped 0 bases and J dropped 2 bases, with 8 bases sitting between them. This CDR3 comprises 16 residues. Germline V CDR1 and CDR2: SGHVS, FNYEAQ. Here the CDR3 DNA reads TGTGCCAGCAGCTTAGCGGGAAGCACTGGGGCCAACGTCCTGACTTTC. This sequence encodes CASSLAGSTGANVLTF.

In this sample, this clone turned up many times. V gene TRBV7-3 combines with J gene TRBJ2-2; D might be TRBD1 or TRBD2, each matching 5 bases. The germline CDR1 and CDR2 sequences are SGHTA and FQGTGA. The CDR3 contains 16 residues. The germline V and J ends were trimmed by 1 base and 4 bases, with 13 bases remaining between them. The CDR3 protein is CASSLNGGRSTGELFF. The CDR3 DNA reads as TGTGCCAGCAGCTTAAATGGGGGAAGAAGCACCGGGGAGCTGTTTTTT. The variable domain in full, with the rest retrieved from reference TRBV7-3 and TRBJ2-2, is GAGVSQTPSNKVTEKGKYVELRCDPISGHTALYWYRQSLGQGPEFLIYFQGTGAADDSGLPNDRFFAVRPEGSVSTLKIQRTERGDSAVYLCASSLNGGRSTGELFFGEGSRLTVL.

The J gene is TRBJ2-1, the V gene TRBV5-4; tentatively, D is TRBD1 or TRBD2 (5 bases each). The CDR3 runs 15 residues. Germline CDR1 SGHNT, CDR2 YYREEE (reference sequence). Between the trimmed V and J ends, which lost 1 base and 9 bases, there was a span of 17 bases. The CDR3 nucleotides read TGTGCCAGCAGCTTGCCAGGGACGGTAGGAGGTGAGCAGTTCTTC. Translating it yields CASSLPGTVGGEQFF.

This clone was found once. The chain uses TRBV11-3 and TRBJ2-5; maybe TRBD1 (6 bases). CDR1 and CDR2 from the germline V gene are SGHNT and YENEEA. The V gene lost 5 bases and the J gene lost 3 bases, with 16 bases spanning the gap. CDR3 size: 15 residues. The CDR3 loop reads CASSNRRPGEETQYF. The DNA for the CDR3 is TGTGCCAGCAGCAATAGGCGGCCAGGGGAAGAGACCCAGTACTTC.

This chain joins TRBV7-9 and TRBJ2-3; D might be TRBD2 (6 bases). Germline-derived CDR1 and CDR2 are SEHNR and FQNEAQ (reference sequence). This CDR3 has 15 residues. Trimming pared 3 bases from V and 0 bases from J, leaving 10 bases between. The CDR3 spells CASSFAGMSTDTQYF. The CDR3 DNA reads as TGTGCCAGCAGCTTTGCGGGGATGAGCACAGATACGCAGTATTTT.

V usage is TRBV5-6 and J usage is TRBJ2-7; no definite D call. This CDR3 is built from 12 residues. In germline, CDR1 is SGHDT, CDR2 YYEEEE. The ends were cut back, 4 bases at V and 7 bases at J, with 12 bases in the middle. The CDR3 DNA reads TGTGCCAGCAGCCCACCTATAGGTGAGCAGTACTTC. Translation: CASSPPIGEQYF.

This chain links TRBV29-1 with TRBJ1-3; D remains ambiguous. Germline CDR1 and CDR2: SQVTM and ANQGSEA. V was clipped by 4 bases and J by 2 bases, with 9 bases between them. The CDR3 is 13 residues long. The CDR3 nucleotides read TGCAGCGTTGTATCTCAAGCTGGAAACACCATATATTTT. It yields the protein CSVVSQAGNTIYF.

V usage is TRBV6-1 and J usage is TRBJ1-1; maybe TRBD1 (5 bases). The CDR3 runs 13 residues. Germline V gene sequence: CDR1 MNHNS, CDR2 SASEGT. The V end was cut by 7 bases, the J end by 1 base, with 10 bases between. DNA for the CDR3: TGTGCCAGCACCCTAGGGGCGAACACTGAAGCTTTCTTT. This codes for CASTLGANTEAFF.

CDR3 residues: CASSGRSPRGSGNTIYF. The CDR3 region has the DNA TGTGCCAGCAGTGGGCGGAGCCCTAGGGGCTCTGGAAACACCATATATTTT. The V gene is TRBV25-1, the J gene TRBJ1-3, with TRBD1 as a possible D gene (5 bases). Germline lookup yields CDR1 MGHDK and CDR2 SYGVNS. The CDR3 sequence is 17 residues long. Trimming cost V 4 bases and J 0 bases, with 16 bases left between them.

V and J are TRBV9 and TRBJ2-5, with D maybe TRBD1 (6 bases). CDR1 and CDR2 (germline): SGDLS, YYNGEE. Trimming took off 1 base at V and 0 bases at J, with 13 bases between the two ends. The CDR3 spans 16 residues. Here the CDR3 reads CASSVRRAGDQETQYF. The CDR3 region has the DNA TGTGCCAGCAGCGTACGTAGGGCAGGGGACCAAGAGACCCAGTACTTC.

In this sample, this clone turned up a few times. The rearrangement joins TRBV5-1 to TRBJ2-5, with 10 bases fitting TRBD2. Per the germline V gene, CDR1 is SGHRS and CDR2 is YFSETQ. Germline trimming cut 0 bases from V and 2 bases from J; bases unmatched to any gene: 4. There are 16 residues in the CDR3. The CDR3 DNA sequence: TGCGCCAGCAGCTTGGGGTGGACTAGCGGTCAAGAGACCCAGTACTTC. It is translated as CASSLGWTSGQETQYF.